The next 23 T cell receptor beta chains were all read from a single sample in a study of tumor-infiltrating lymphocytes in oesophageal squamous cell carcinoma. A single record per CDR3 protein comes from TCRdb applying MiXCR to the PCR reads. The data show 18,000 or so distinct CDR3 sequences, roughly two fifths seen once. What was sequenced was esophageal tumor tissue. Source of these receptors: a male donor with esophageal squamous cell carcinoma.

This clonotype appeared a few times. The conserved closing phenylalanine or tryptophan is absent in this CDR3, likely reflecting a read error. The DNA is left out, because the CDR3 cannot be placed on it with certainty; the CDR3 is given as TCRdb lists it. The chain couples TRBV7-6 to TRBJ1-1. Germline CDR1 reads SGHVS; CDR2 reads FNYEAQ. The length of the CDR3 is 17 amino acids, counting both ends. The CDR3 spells CASSSGPSQQETQYFGP.

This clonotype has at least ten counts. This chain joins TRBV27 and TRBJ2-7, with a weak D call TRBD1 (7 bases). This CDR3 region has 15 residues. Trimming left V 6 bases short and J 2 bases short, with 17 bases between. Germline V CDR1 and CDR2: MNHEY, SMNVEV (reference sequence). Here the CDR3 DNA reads TGTGCCAGCAGGCCTCACAGGGGAGGTACCTACGAGCAGTACTTC. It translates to CASRPHRGGTYEQYF.

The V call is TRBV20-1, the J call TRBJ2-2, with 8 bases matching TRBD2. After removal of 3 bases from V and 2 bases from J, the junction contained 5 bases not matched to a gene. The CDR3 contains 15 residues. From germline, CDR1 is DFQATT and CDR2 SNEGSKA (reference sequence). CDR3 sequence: CSARAGGPNTGELFF. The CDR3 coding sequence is TGCAGTGCTAGGGCGGGGGGCCCTAACACCGGGGAGCTGTTTTTT.

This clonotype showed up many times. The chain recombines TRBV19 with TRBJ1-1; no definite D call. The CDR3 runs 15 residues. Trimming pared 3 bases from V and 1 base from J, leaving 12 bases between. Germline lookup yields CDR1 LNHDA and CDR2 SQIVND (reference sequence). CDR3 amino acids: CASSISADKNTEAFF. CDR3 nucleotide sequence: TGTGCCAGTAGTATTTCCGCCGACAAGAACACTGAAGCTTTCTTT.

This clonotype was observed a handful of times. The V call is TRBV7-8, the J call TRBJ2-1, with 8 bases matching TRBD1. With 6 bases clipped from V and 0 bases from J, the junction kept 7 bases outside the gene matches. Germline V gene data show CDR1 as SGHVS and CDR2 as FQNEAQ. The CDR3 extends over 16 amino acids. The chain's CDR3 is CASRPRTGGSYNEQFF. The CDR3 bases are TGTGCCAGCAGACCCCGAACAGGGGGCTCCTACAATGAGCAGTTCTTC.

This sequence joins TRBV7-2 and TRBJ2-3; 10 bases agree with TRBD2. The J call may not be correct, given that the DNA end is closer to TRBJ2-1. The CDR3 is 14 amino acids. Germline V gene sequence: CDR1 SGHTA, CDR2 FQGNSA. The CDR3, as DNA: TGTGCCAGCAGCTTAGGGAGCGGGAGGGATGAGCAGTTCTTC. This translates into CASSLGSGRDEQFF.

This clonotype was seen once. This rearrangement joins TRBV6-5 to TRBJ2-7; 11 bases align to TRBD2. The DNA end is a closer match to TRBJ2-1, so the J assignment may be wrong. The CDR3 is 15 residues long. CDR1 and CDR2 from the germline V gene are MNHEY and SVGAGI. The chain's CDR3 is CASSVTSGVSNEQFF. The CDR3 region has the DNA TGTGCCAGCAGTGTGACTAGCGGGGTATCCAATGAGCAGTTCTTC.

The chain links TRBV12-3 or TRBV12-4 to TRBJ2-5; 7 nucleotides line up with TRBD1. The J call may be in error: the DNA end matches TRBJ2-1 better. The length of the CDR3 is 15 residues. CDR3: CASSPPPGQHNEQFF. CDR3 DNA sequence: TGTGCCAGCAGCCCACCTCCGGGACAGCACAATGAGCAGTTCTTC.

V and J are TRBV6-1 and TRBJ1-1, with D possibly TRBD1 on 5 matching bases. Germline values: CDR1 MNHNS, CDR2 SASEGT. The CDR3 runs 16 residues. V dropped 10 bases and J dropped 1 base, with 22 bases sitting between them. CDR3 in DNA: TGTGCCACGACGAGGGGTCGAGAGGGGAAGAACACTGAAGCTTTCTTT. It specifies CATTRGREGKNTEAFF.

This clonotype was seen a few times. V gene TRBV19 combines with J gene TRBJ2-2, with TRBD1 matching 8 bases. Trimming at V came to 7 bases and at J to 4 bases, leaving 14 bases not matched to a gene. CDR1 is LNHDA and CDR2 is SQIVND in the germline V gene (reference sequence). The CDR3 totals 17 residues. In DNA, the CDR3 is TGTGCCAGTACCGGAGCCCCGGGACAGGCGTTCACCGGGGAGCTGTTTTTT. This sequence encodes CASTGAPGQAFTGELFF.

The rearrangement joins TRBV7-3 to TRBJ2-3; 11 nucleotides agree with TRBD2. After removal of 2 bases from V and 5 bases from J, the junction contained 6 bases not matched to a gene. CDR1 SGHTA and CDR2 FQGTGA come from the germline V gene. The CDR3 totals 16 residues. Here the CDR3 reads CASSLLAGGRGDTQYF. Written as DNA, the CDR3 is TGTGCCAGCAGCTTACTAGCGGGGGGTAGGGGAGATACGCAGTATTTT.

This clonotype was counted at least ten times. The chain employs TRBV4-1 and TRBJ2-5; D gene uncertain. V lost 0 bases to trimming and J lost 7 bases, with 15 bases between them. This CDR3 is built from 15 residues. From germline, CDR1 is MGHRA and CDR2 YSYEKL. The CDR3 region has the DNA TGCGCCAGCAGCCAAGATAGCCCAGGCCATGGGACCCAGTACTTC. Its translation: CASSQDSPGHGTQYF.

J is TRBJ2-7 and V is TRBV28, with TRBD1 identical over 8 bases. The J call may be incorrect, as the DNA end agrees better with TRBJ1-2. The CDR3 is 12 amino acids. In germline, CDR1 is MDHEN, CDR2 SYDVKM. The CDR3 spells CASNRGTRGYTF. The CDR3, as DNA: TGTGCCAGCAACAGGGGGACGCGCGGCTACACCTTC.

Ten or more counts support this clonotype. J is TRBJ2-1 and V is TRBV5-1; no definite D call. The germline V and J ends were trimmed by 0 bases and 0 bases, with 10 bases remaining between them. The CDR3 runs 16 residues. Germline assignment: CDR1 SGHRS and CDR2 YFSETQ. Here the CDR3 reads CASSLDEASSYNEQFF. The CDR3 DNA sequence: TGCGCCAGCAGCTTGGATGAGGCGAGCTCCTACAATGAGCAGTTCTTC.

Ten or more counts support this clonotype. CDR3 loop: CASSSGQGAGNTQYF. DNA of the CDR3: TGTGCCAGCAGCTCCGGACAGGGGGCTGGGAATACGCAGTATTTT. This rearrangement joins TRBV11-2 to TRBJ2-3; TRBD1 aligns across 11 bases. The CDR3 is made up of 15 amino acids. Germline V gene lookup returns CDR1 SGHAT and CDR2 FQNNGV. V was clipped by 4 bases and J by 7 bases; unmatched bases: 7.

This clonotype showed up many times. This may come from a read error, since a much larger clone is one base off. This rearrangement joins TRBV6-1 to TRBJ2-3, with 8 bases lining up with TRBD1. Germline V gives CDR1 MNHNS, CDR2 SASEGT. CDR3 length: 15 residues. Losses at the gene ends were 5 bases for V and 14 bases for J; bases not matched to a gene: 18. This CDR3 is CASSSRTGNTGELYF. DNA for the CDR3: TGTGCCAGCAGTTCAAGGACAGGGAACACCGGGGAGCTGTATTTT.

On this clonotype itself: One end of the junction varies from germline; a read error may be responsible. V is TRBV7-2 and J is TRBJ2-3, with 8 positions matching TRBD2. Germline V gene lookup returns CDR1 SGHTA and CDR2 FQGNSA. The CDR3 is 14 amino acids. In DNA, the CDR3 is TGTGCCAGCAGCCTAGCGGGTCGCACAGATACGCAGTATTTT. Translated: CASSLAGRTDTQYF.

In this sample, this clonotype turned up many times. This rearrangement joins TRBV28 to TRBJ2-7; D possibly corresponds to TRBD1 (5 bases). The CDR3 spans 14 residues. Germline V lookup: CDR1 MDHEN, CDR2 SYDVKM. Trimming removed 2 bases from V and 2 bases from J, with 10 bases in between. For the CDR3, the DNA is TGTGCCAGCAGTTTACCTCTACAGGCCTACGAGCAGTACTTC. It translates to CASSLPLQAYEQYF.

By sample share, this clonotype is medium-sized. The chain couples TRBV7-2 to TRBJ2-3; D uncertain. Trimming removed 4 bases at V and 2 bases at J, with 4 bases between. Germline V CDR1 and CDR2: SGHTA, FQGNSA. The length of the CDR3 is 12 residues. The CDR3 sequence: CASSSFTDTQYF. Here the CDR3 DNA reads TGTGCCAGCAGCTCATTCACAGATACGCAGTATTTT.

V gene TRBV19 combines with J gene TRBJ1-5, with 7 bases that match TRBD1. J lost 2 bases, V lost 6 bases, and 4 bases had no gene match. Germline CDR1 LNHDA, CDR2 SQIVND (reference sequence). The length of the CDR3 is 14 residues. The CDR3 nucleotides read TGTGCCAGTAGAGGGGGCGCGGGCAATCAGCCCCAGCATTTT. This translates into CASRGGAGNQPQHF.

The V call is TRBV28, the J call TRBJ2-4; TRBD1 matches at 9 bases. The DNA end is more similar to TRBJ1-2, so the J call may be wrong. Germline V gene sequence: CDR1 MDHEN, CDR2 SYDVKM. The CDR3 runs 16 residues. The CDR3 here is CASSGFRDRASYGYTF. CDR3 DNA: TGTGCCAGCAGTGGGTTCCGGGACAGGGCCTCTTATGGCTACACCTTC.

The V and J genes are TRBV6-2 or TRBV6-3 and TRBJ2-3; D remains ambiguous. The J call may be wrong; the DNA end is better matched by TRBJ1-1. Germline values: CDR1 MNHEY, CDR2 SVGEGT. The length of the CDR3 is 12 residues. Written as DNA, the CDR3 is TGTGCCGGTAAGGGTCAGAACACTGAAGCTTTCTTT. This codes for CAGKGQNTEAFF.

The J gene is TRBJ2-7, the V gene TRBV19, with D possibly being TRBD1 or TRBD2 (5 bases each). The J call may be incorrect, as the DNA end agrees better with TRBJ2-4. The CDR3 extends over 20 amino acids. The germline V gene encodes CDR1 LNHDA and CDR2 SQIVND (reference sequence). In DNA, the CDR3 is TGTGCCAGTAGTATAGATCTGAGATTATCGGGACCTCCAGCCAAAAACATTCAGTACTTC. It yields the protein CASSIDLRLSGPPAKNIQYF.